This entry lists 32 T cell receptor beta chains sequenced from one sample in a study of T cell responses to AZD1222 COVID-19 vaccine. Sequencing used immunoSEQ multiplex PCR; TCRdb keeps in-frame clones, though not all of them. The sample shows around 150,000 clones, about 90% of them seen only once. Sequences were derived from peripheral blood, sampled 28 days after the second dose of the MenACWY control vaccine. The receptors stem from an adult who received the MenACWY meningococcal vaccine as a control.

This clone was seen many times. CDR3 sequence: CASSYNRNTEAFF. In nucleotides, the CDR3 is TGTGCCAGCAGCTATAACAGGAACACTGAAGCTTTCTTT. This rearrangement joins TRBV7-8 to TRBJ1-1; no clear D. CDR1 is SGHVS and CDR2 is FQNEAQ in the germline V gene. V was clipped by 4 bases and J by 1 base, with 7 bases between them. This CDR3 comprises 13 residues.

This sequence joins TRBV7-9 and TRBJ2-1, with D possibly TRBD2 on 5 matching bases. The CDR3 is made up of 16 amino acids. In germline, CDR1 is SEHNR, CDR2 FQNEAQ (reference sequence). Trimming removed 7 bases from V and 5 bases from J, with 21 bases in between. The CDR3 is CASTKPAGVGNNEQFF. The CDR3 DNA reads as TGTGCCAGCACCAAGCCGGCGGGCGTGGGGAACAATGAGCAGTTCTTC.

The J gene is TRBJ1-2, the V gene TRBV28; maybe TRBD1 (6 bases). CDR3 length: 13 amino acids. The germline V gene encodes CDR1 MDHEN and CDR2 SYDVKM. V was pared by 6 bases and J by 7 bases, with 15 bases between. The CDR3 coding sequence is TGTGCCAGCAGCGGGTTGGGGGCGGGTGGCTACACCTTC. Translating gives CASSGLGAGGYTF.

The chain joins TRBV7-2 to TRBJ2-1; D ambiguous. Trimming shortened V by 5 bases and J by 4 bases, and 12 bases separated the two germline ends. CDR1 is SGHTA and CDR2 is FQGNSA in the germline V gene. The CDR3 length is 14 residues. The CDR3 reads CASSKDAAYNEQFF. CDR3 DNA sequence: TGTGCCAGCAGCAAAGACGCAGCTTACAATGAGCAGTTCTTC.

V is TRBV28 and J is TRBJ2-1, with 13 bases aligning to TRBD2. CDR3 length: 18 residues. Germline loops: CDR1 MDHEN, CDR2 SYDVKM. The junction had 16 bases not matched to a gene; V was cut back by 5 bases and J by 9 bases. CDR3 residues: CASSGRTSGSAYYTEQFF. CDR3 DNA: TGTGCCAGCAGTGGACGGACTAGCGGGAGTGCTTATTATACTGAGCAGTTCTTC.

V gene TRBV20-1 combines with J gene TRBJ1-6, with 8 bases identical to TRBD1. This CDR3 is 15 amino acids long. Germline values: CDR1 DFQATT, CDR2 SNEGSKA (reference sequence). V lost 3 bases to trimming and J lost 7 bases; unmatched junction nucleotides: 8. The CDR3 region has the DNA TGCAGTGCTAGTCCGGCAGGGGGCGACAATTCACCCCTCCACTTT. It yields the protein CSASPAGGDNSPLHF.

The chain is built from TRBV24-1 and TRBJ2-1; D is uncertain. The germline gives CDR1 KGHDR, CDR2 SFDVKD. V lost 0 bases to trimming and J lost 6 bases, with 5 bases between them. This CDR3 has 13 residues. For the CDR3, the DNA is TGTGCCACCAGTGATTTGTCATTCAATGAGCAGTTCTTC. Protein product: CATSDLSFNEQFF.

This chain links TRBV6-6 with TRBJ1-5; a possible D gene is TRBD1 (6 bases). The length of the CDR3 is 15 residues. With 3 bases removed from V and 3 bases from J, the gap between germline ends came to 12 bases. In germline, CDR1 is MNHNY, CDR2 SVGAGI (reference sequence). CDR3 nucleotides: TGTGCCAGCAGTTATCTACAGGGAATCAATCAGCCCCAGCATTTT. It is translated as CASSYLQGINQPQHF.

Written as DNA, the CDR3 is TGTGCCAGCAGTACTCTGAGGGGGGAGCAGTACTTC. It translates to CASSTLRGEQYF. V gene TRBV6-5 combines with J gene TRBJ2-7, with D possibly TRBD1 on 6 matching bases. V dropped 5 bases and J dropped 7 bases, with 12 bases sitting between them. The CDR3 length is 12 residues. Germline CDR1 MNHEY, CDR2 SVGAGI.

The J gene is TRBJ2-3, the V gene TRBV2, with D uncertain. The V end lost 1 base, the J end lost 0 bases, and 5 bases lay between the germline ends. In germline, CDR1 is SNHLY, CDR2 FYNNEI. This CDR3 spans 14 amino acids. Here the CDR3 DNA reads TGTGCCAGCAGTGAAGGTCTAAGCACAGATACGCAGTATTTT. It codes for CASSEGLSTDTQYF.

The chain uses TRBV6-5 and TRBJ2-7, with D unresolved. The germline V and J ends were trimmed by 6 bases and 2 bases, with 11 bases remaining between them. This CDR3 region has 13 residues. Germline CDR1 is MNHEY and CDR2 is SVGAGI. This chain's CDR3 is CASSPRPTYEQYF. DNA for the CDR3: TGTGCCAGCAGCCCCCGACCCACCTACGAGCAGTACTTC.

The chain has TRBV12-3 or TRBV12-4 and TRBJ1-2; D uncertain. V was shortened by 1 base and J by 4 bases, with 4 bases between the two germline ends. CDR3 length equals 12 residues. The CDR3 is CASSLGAYGYTF. The CDR3 bases are TGTGCCAGCAGTTTAGGGGCCTATGGCTACACCTTC.

The rearrangement uses TRBV5-4 and TRBJ2-3; D ambiguous. Germline CDR1 is SGHNT and CDR2 is YYREEE (reference sequence). This CDR3 comprises 15 residues. V lost 2 bases and J lost 2, with 12 bases in between. The CDR3: CASSLQTRSTDTQYF. In DNA, the CDR3 is TGTGCCAGCAGCTTACAGACGAGGTCCACAGATACGCAGTATTTT.

V usage is TRBV14 and J usage is TRBJ1-1; 9 nucleotides agree with TRBD1. Germline V gene data show CDR1 as SGHDN and CDR2 as FVKESK. Trimming removed 3 bases from V and 4 bases from J; junction bases left unmatched: 6. The CDR3 is 15 amino acids. This CDR3 is CASSQDRGVGTEAFF. CDR3 coding DNA: TGTGCCAGCAGCCAGGACAGGGGAGTTGGCACTGAAGCTTTCTTT.

The rearrangement links TRBV24-1 to TRBJ2-7; 8 nucleotides align to TRBD1. The V segment lost 4 bases and the J segment 3 bases; nucleotides outside the gene matches: 7. The CDR3 is 15 residues long. In germline, CDR1 is KGHDR, CDR2 SFDVKD. DNA of the CDR3: TGTGCCACCAGTGACCCTGGACAGGGAGACTACGAGCAGTACTTC. Encoded protein: CATSDPGQGDYEQYF.

The genes are TRBV3-1 (or the pseudogene TRBV3-2) and TRBJ1-6, with D possibly TRBD1 on 6 matching bases. The CDR3 sequence is 14 residues long. Deletions cut 2 bases from V and 8 bases from J, with 10 bases between. In germline, CDR1 is LGHDT, CDR2 YNNKEL (reference sequence). In nucleotides, the CDR3 is TGTGCCAGCAGCCAACAGGGGAGGGATTCACCCCTCCACTTT. It is translated as CASSQQGRDSPLHF.

The chain has TRBV7-2 and TRBJ2-5; tentative D call: TRBD1 (6 bases). The CDR3 covers 14 residues. V dropped 7 bases and J dropped 0 bases, with 12 bases sitting between them. CDR1 SGHTA and CDR2 FQGNSA come from the germline V gene. The CDR3 region has the DNA TGTGCCAGCAAGGAAAGGGGGTACCAAGAGACCCAGTACTTC. This sequence encodes CASKERGYQETQYF. The whole variable domain, remainder taken from reference TRBV7-2 and TRBJ2-5, is GAGVSQSPSNKVTEKGKDVELRCDPISGHTALYWYRQSLGQGLEFLIYFQGNSAPDKSGLPSDRFSAERTGGSVSTLTIQRTQQEDSAVYLCASKERGYQETQYFGPGTRLLVL.

This sequence joins TRBV24-1 and TRBJ1-2; D is uncertain. Between the trimmed V and J ends, which lost 4 bases and 6 bases, there was a span of 11 bases. Germline CDR1 and CDR2: KGHDR and SFDVKD. This CDR3 has 13 amino acids. The CDR3 DNA follows: TGTGCCACCAGTGAACCCGCCAGTAATGGCTACACCTTC. Amino acids: CATSEPASNGYTF.

For this clone: The junction differs from germline at one of its ends, possibly a read error. This chain joins TRBV7-7 and TRBJ1-5; D is ambiguous. CDR3 length: 15 residues. Germline CDR1 SSHAT, CDR2 FNYEAQ (reference sequence). The CDR3 nucleotides are TGTGCTAGCAGCTTAGGCAGTACCAACAGTCAGCCCCAGCATTTT. It yields the protein CASSLGSTNSQPQHF.

This clone was seen only once. The chain carries TRBV19 and TRBJ2-4, with TRBD2 matching 9 bases. The V and J ends lost 7 bases and 6 bases, in that order; junction bases with no gene match: 16. This CDR3 has 17 residues. Per the germline V gene, CDR1 is LNHDA and CDR2 is SQIVND (reference sequence). CDR3 DNA sequence: TGTGCCAGTACCCAATCGTGGGCTAGCGGGAACGGAAACATTCAGTACTTC. Its protein is CASTQSWASGNGNIQYF.

The chain uses TRBV7-9 and TRBJ2-5; D unclear. The CDR3 is 14 residues long. The V and J ends lost 0 bases and 3 bases respectively, with 8 bases between them. Per the germline V gene, CDR1 is SEHNR and CDR2 is FQNEAQ (reference sequence). CDR3 in amino acids: CASSLASAEETQYF. In DNA, the CDR3 is TGTGCCAGCAGCTTAGCGTCGGCAGAAGAGACCCAGTACTTC.

The chain joins TRBV28 to TRBJ1-3; perhaps TRBD1 as D (5 bases). The CDR3 covers 15 residues. The germline V gene has CDR1 MDHEN and CDR2 SYDVKM. V lost 2 bases to trimming and J lost 2 bases, with 10 bases between them. The CDR3 coding sequence is TGTGCCAGCAGTTTAGAGGGCAGGGCTGGAAACACCATATATTTT. Amino acids: CASSLEGRAGNTIYF.

The chain recombines TRBV5-1 with TRBJ2-7, with D maybe TRBD1 (5 bases). This CDR3 is 14 amino acids long. Trimming shortened V by 4 bases and J by 4 bases, and 15 bases separated the two germline ends. Germline lookup yields CDR1 SGHRS and CDR2 YFSETQ. CDR3 in DNA: TGCGCCAGCAGCGACCAGGGAAGTGGGTACGAGCAGTACTTC. Its protein is CASSDQGSGYEQYF. Filled out from reference TRBV5-1 and TRBJ2-7, the complete variable domain reads KAGVTQTPRYLIKTRGQQVTLSCSPISGHRSVSWYQQTPGQGLQFLFEYFSETQRNKGNFPGRFSGRQFSNSRSEMNVSTLELGDSALYLCASSDQGSGYEQYFGPGTRLTVT.

The rearrangement joins TRBV28 to TRBJ2-4; TRBD1 matches at 7 bases. Germline V gives CDR1 MDHEN, CDR2 SYDVKM. This CDR3 region has 16 residues. The junction had 9 bases not matched to a gene; V was cut back by 3 bases and J by 4 bases. The CDR3 DNA reads TGTGCCAGCAGTTTTCGGTCGGGGACAGCAAAAAACATTCAGTACTTC. It encodes CASSFRSGTAKNIQYF.

This clone was seen just once. The rearrangement links TRBV5-1 to TRBJ1-3; weak D call: TRBD1 (5 bases). The V and J ends lost 4 bases and 0 bases respectively, with 17 bases between them. Germline CDR1 reads SGHRS; CDR2 reads YFSETQ. The CDR3 is 17 residues long. The CDR3 loop reads CASSPGTSGGSGNTIYF. The CDR3 bases are TGCGCCAGCAGCCCCGGGACTAGCGGGGGCTCTGGAAACACCATATATTTT.

The chain combines TRBV5-1 with TRBJ2-7, with a possible D match to TRBD1 (6 bases). This CDR3 is 14 amino acids long. Germline lookup yields CDR1 SGHRS and CDR2 YFSETQ. The germline V and J ends were trimmed by 3 bases and 3 bases, with 13 bases remaining between them. CDR3 coding DNA: TGCGCCAGCAGCTACGGACAGAAAGACTACGAGCAGTACTTC. It codes for CASSYGQKDYEQYF.

The chain uses TRBV9 and TRBJ2-7, with 8 bases fitting TRBD1. The CDR3 consists of 14 residues. V shed 4 bases and J 1 base; nucleotides not matched to a gene: 4. The V gene's germline CDR1 is SGDLS and CDR2 YYNGEE. The CDR3 DNA reads as TGTGCCAGCAGCTTGGGGACAGGATCCTACGAGCAGTACTTC. Translating gives CASSLGTGSYEQYF. The variable domain in full, with the rest retrieved from reference TRBV9 and TRBJ2-7, is DSGVTQTPKHLITATGQRVTLRCSPRSGDLSVYWYQQSLDQGLQFLIQYYNGEERAKGNILERFSAQQFPDLHSELNLSSLELGDSALYFCASSLGTGSYEQYFGPGTRLTVT.

The CDR3 here is CASSGGALGETQYF. CDR3 coding DNA: TGCGCCAGCAGCGGGGGGGCCCTCGGCGAGACCCAGTACTTC. The chain carries TRBV5-1 and TRBJ2-5; D may be TRBD2 (7 bases). In germline, CDR1 is SGHRS, CDR2 YFSETQ. V was trimmed by 4 bases and J by 5 bases, leaving 15 bases between them. This CDR3 has 14 amino acids.

The chain links TRBV19 to TRBJ1-6; 7 bases line up with TRBD1. V was clipped by 7 bases and J by 10 bases; unmatched bases: 7. The V gene's germline CDR1 is LNHDA and CDR2 SQIVND (reference sequence). The CDR3 runs to 13 residues. This CDR3 reads CASTGQGGSPLHF. DNA for the CDR3: TGTGCCAGTACGGGGCAGGGGGGATCACCCCTCCACTTT.

The chain has TRBV18 and TRBJ1-5; the D gene is possibly TRBD1 (5 bases). The CDR3 is made up of 16 amino acids. The germline gives CDR1 KGHSH, CDR2 LQKENI. Trimming removed 3 bases at V and 6 bases at J, with 18 bases between. The DNA for the CDR3 is TGTGCCAGCTCACCGATGGGACTATCGGCCGGTCAGCCCCAGCATTTT. It yields the protein CASSPMGLSAGQPQHF.

The chain employs TRBV28 and TRBJ2-3, with a possible D match to TRBD2 (7 bases). CDR3 length equals 15 residues. Per the germline V gene, CDR1 is MDHEN and CDR2 is SYDVKM. Trimming removed 4 bases at V and 0 bases at J, with 11 bases between. This CDR3 reads CASSYAGASTDTQYF. CDR3 DNA sequence: TGTGCCAGCAGTTATGCGGGGGCGAGCACAGATACGCAGTATTTT. Full variable domain (rest looked up from reference TRBV28 and TRBJ2-3): DVKVTQSSRYLVKRTGEKVFLECVQDMDHENMFWYRQDPGLGLRLIYFSYDVKMKEKGDIPEGYSVSREKKERFSLILESASTNQTSMYLCASSYAGASTDTQYFGPGTRLTVL.

This chain connects TRBV7-2 to TRBJ1-1, with unresolved D. V gave up 4 bases and J gave up 7 bases, with 7 bases separating them. The CDR3 is 11 residues long. In germline, CDR1 is SGHTA, CDR2 FQGNSA. CDR3 nucleotides: TGTGCCAGCAGCTCCCCTTATGAAGCTTTCTTT. Translation: CASSSPYEAFF.